This T cell receptor beta chain was retrieved from a study of blood T cells in healthy people across ages. Study at large: Template-switching capture recovered about one barcoded beta molecule per two T cells. Study conclusions and caveats: Unsorted PBMCs blocked a conclusive comparison of naive and antigen-experienced cells. Estimates of total diversity, which came from one million sequenced T cells, were considered to be underestimates.

The sample, about 10 milliliters of peripheral blood, was drawn from each donor. Trimming removed 4 bases at V and 2 bases at J, with 17 bases between. This CDR3 is built from 16 residues. Germline CDR1 is SGHRS and CDR2 is YFSETQ. Together with a sample-barcoded 5' primer, a J-beta primer mix was included in a second PCR lasting about 6 to 12 cycles. TCRdb re-called the 5' RACE reads through MiXCR, storing one row per CDR3 protein. The table has 580,000 or so distinct CDR3 sequences, about 45% seen once; the top ten hold 20% to 25%. On this clonotype itself: The antigen is undetermined.

This TCR derives from an elderly man in good health. This chain uses TRBV5-1 with TRBJ2-3; weak D call: TRBD1 (6 bases). What was sequenced was blood. CDR3 nucleotides: TGCGCCAGCAGCGACGGACAGATAATCTTCACAGATACGCAGTATTTT. It translates to CASSDGQIIFTDTQYF.